This TCR beta chain is from a study of blood T cell repertoires in COVID-19. Looking at the study overall: Nucleic acid was either cDNA or gDNA, and it came from T cells, B-cell-depleted T cells, or PBMCs.

CDR1 and CDR2 from the germline V gene are MGHRA and YSYEKL. The CDR3 has 20 amino acids. Trimming took 0 bases from V and 2 from J; bases not matched to a gene: 15. Original handling: Nucleated cell counts were estimated from reference gene primer amplification. The assay was immunoSEQ multiplex PCR, and TCRdb's table has in-frame clones only and misses some. The DNA gave D and trimming, while V, J and clone size come from that table. The profile shows approximately 230,000 clones, roughly three quarters of them singletons. This receptor was obtained from a woman aged 40 to 49 with active or convalescent COVID-19. Sequenced material: peripheral blood. The V call is TRBV4-1, the J call TRBJ2-1, with 8 bases fitting TRBD2. CDR3 coding DNA: TGCGCCAGCAGCCAAGATTCCCTACGATTGCACGGGGGGGCCTACAATGAGCAGTTCTTC. Its protein product is CASSQDSLRLHGGAYNEQFF.